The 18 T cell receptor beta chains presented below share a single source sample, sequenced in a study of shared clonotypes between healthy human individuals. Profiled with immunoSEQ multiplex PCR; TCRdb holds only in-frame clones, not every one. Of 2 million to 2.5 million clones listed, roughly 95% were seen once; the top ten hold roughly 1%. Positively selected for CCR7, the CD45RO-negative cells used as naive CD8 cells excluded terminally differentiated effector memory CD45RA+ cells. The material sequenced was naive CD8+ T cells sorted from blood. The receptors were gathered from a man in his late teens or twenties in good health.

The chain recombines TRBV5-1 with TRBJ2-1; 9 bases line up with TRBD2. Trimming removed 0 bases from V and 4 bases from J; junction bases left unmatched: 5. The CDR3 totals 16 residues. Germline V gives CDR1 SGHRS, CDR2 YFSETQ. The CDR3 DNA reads TGCGCCAGCAGCTTGGAAGGACTAGCGCTTTACAATGAGCAGTTCTTC. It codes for CASSLEGLALYNEQFF.

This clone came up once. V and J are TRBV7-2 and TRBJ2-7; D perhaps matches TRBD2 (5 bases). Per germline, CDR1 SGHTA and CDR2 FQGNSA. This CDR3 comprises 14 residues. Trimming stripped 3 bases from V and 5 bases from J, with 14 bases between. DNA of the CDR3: TGTGCCAGCAGCTTCGGAGGTATCGGGCACGAGCAGTACTTC. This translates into CASSFGGIGHEQYF. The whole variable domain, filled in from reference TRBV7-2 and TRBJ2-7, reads GAGVSQSPSNKVTEKGKDVELRCDPISGHTALYWYRQSLGQGLEFLIYFQGNSAPDKSGLPSDRFSAERTGGSVSTLTIQRTQQEDSAVYLCASSFGGIGHEQYFGPGTRLTVT.

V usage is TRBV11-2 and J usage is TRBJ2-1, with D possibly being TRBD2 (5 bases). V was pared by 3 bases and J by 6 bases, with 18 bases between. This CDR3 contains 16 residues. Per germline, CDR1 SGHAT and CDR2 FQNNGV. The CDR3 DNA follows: TGTGCCAGCAGCTTGAATACTAGGACCCTGGGCAATGAGCAGTTCTTC. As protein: CASSLNTRTLGNEQFF.

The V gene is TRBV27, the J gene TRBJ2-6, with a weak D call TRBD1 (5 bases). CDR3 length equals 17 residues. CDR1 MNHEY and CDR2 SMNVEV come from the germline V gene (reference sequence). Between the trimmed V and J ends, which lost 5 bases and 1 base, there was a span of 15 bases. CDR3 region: CASSPQPPGSGANVLTF. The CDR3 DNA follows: TGTGCCAGCAGTCCCCAACCCCCAGGGTCTGGGGCCAACGTCCTGACTTTC.

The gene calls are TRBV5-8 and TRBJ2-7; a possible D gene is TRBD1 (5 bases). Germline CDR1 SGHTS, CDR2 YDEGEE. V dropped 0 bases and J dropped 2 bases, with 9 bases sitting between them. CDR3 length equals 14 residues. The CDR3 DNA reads TGTGCCAGCAGCTTGGCGACGGACACCTACGAGCAGTACTTC. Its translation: CASSLATDTYEQYF.

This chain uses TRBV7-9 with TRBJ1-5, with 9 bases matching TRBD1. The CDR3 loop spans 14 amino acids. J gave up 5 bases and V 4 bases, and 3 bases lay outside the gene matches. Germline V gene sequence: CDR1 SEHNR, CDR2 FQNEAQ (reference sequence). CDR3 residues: CASSSGTGYQPQHF. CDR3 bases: TGTGCCAGCAGCTCCGGGACAGGGTATCAGCCCCAGCATTTT.

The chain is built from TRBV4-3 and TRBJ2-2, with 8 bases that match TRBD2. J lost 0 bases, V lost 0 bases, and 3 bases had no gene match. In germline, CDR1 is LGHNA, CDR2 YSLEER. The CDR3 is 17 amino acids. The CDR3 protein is CASSQDVLAANTGELFF. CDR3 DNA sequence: TGCGCCAGCAGCCAAGACGTACTAGCGGCGAACACCGGGGAGCTGTTTTTT.

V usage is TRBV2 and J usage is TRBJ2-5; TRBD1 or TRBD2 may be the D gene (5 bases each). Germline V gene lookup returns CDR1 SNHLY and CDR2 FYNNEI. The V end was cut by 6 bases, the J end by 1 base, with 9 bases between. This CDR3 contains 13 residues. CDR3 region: CASSPGPQETQYF. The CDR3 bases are TGTGCCAGCAGCCCGGGGCCCCAAGAGACCCAGTACTTC.

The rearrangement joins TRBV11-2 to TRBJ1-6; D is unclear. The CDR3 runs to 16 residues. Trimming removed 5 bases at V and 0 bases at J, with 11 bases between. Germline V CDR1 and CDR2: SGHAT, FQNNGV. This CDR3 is CASSETSSSYNSPLHF. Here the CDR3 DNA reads TGTGCCAGCAGCGAAACCTCCAGCTCCTATAATTCACCCCTCCACTTT.

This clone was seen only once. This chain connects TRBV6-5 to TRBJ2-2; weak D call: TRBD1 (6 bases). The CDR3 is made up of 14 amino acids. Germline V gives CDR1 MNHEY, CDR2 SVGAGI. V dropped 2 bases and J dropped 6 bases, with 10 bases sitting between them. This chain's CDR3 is CASSYAQGSGELFF. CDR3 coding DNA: TGTGCCAGCAGTTACGCACAGGGCTCCGGGGAGCTGTTTTTT.

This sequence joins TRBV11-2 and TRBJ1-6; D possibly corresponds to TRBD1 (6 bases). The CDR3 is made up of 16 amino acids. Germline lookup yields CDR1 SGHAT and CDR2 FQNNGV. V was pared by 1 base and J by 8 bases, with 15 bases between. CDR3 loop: CASSLAGAREYSPLHF. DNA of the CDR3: TGTGCCAGCAGCTTAGCAGGGGCAAGGGAGTATTCACCCCTCCACTTT.

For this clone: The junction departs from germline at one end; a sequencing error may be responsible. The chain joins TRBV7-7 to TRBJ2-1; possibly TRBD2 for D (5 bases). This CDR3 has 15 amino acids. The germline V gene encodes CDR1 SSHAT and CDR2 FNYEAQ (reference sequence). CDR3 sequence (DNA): TGTGCTAGCAGCCAGGACTCAAGCTCCTACAATGAGCAGTTCTTC. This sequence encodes CASSQDSSSYNEQFF.

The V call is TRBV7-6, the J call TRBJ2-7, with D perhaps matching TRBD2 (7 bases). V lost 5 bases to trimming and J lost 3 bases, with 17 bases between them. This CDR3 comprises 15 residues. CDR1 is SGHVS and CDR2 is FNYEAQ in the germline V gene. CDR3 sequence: CASSHGEGGIYEQYF. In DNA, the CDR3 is TGTGCCAGCAGCCATGGGGAGGGGGGAATCTACGAGCAGTACTTC.

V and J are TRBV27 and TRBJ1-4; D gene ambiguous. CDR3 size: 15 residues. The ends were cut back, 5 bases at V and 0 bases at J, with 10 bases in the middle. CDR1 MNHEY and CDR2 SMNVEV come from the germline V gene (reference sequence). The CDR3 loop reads CASSIFWATNEKLFF. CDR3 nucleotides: TGTGCCAGCAGTATATTTTGGGCAACTAATGAAAAACTGTTTTTT.

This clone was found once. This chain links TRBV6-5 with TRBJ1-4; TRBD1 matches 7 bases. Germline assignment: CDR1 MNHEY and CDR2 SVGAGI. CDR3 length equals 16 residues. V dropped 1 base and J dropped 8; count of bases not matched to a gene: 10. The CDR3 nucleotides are TGTGCCAGCAGTTACTGGACCGGGACAGTCTCCGAAAAACTGTTTTTT. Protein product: CASSYWTGTVSEKLFF.

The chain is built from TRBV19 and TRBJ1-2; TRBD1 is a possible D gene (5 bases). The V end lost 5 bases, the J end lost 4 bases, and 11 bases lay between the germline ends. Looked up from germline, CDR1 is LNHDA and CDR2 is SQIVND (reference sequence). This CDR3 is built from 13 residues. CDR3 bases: TGTGCCAGTAGTGCAGGGCTGACCTATGGCTACACCTTC. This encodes CASSAGLTYGYTF.

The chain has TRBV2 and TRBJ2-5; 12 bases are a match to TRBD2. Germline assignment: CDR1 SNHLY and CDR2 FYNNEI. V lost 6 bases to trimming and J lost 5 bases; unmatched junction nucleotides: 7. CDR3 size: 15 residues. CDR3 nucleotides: TGTGCCAGCAGCGAGACTAGCGGGGGAGGTGAGACCCAGTACTTC. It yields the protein CASSETSGGGETQYF.

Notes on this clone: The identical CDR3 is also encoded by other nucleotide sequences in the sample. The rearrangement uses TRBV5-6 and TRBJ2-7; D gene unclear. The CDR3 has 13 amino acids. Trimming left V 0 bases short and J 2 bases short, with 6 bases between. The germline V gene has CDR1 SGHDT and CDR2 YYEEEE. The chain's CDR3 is CASSLGSAYEQYF. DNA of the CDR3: TGTGCCAGCAGCTTGGGATCAGCCTACGAGCAGTACTTC.